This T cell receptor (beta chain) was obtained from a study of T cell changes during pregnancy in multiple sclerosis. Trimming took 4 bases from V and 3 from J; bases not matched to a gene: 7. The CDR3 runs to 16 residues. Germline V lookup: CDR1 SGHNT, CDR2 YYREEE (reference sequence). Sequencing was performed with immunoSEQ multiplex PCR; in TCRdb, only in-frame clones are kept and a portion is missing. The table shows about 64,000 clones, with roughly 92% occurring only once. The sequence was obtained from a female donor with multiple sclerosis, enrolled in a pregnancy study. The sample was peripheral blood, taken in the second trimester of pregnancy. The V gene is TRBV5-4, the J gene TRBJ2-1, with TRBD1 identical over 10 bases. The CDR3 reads CASSPGGQGFYNEQFF. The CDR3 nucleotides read TGTGCCAGCAGCCCTGGGGGACAGGGGTTCTACAATGAGCAGTTCTTC.